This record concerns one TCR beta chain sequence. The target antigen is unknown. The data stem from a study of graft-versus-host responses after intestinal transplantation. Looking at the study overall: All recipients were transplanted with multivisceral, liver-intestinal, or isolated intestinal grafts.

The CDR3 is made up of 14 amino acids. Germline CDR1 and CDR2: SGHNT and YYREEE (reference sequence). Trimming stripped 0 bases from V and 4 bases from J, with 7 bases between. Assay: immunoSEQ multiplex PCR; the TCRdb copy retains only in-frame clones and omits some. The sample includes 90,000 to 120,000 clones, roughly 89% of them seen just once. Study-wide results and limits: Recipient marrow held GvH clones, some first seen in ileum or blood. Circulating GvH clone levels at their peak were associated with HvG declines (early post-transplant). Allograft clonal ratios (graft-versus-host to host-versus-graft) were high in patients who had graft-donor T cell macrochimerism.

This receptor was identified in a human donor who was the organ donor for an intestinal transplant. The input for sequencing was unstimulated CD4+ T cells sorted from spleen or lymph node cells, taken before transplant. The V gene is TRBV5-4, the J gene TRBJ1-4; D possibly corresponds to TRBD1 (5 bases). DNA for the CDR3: TGTGCCAGCAGCTTGGACAGGAGTAATGAAAAACTGTTTTTT. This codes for CASSLDRSNEKLFF.